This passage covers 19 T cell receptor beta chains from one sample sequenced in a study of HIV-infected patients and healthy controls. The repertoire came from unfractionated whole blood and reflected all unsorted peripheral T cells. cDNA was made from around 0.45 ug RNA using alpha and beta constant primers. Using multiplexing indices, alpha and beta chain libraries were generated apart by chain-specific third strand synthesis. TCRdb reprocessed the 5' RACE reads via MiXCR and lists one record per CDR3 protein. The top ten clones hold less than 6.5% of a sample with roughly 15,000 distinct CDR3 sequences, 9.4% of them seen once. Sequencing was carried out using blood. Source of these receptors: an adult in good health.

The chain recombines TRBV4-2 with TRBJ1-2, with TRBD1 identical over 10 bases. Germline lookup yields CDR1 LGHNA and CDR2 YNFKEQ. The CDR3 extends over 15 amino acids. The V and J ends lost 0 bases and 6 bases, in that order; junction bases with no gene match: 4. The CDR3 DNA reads TGTGCCAGCAGCCAAGACCGGGACAGGGGTAATGGCTACACCTTC. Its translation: CASSQDRDRGNGYTF.

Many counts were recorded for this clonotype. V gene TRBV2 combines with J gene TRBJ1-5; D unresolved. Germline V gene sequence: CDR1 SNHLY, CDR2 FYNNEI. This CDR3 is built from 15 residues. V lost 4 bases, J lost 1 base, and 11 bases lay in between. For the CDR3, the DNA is TGTGCCAGCAGTGTTGAGGCAGCGAGCAATCAGCCCCAGCATTTT. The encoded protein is CASSVEAASNQPQHF.

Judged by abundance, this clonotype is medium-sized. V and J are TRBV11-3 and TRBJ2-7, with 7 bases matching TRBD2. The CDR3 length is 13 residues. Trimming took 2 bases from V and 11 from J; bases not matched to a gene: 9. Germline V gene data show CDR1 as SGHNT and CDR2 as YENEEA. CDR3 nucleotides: TGTGCCAGCAGCTTATGGGCGGGAGAGTTGAAGTACGTC. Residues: CASSLWAGELKYV.

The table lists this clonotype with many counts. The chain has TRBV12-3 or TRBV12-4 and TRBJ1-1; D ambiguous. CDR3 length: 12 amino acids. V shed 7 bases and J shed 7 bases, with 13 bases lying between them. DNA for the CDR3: TGTGCCAGCACCCGGACGGCGGATGAAGCTTTCTTT. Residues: CASTRTADEAFF.

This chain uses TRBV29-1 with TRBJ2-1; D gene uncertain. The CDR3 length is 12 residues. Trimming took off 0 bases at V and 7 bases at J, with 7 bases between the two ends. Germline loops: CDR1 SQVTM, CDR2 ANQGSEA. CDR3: CSVEDQWNEQFF. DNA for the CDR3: TGCAGCGTTGAAGATCAGTGGAATGAGCAGTTCTTC.

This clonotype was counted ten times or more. The CDR3 DNA reads TGCAGTGCGCGACTAGCGGGAGTAGGATACAATGAGCAGTTCTTC. Translating it yields CSARLAGVGYNEQFF. V gene TRBV20-1 combines with J gene TRBJ2-1, with 12 bases matching TRBD2. The germline CDR1 and CDR2 sequences are DFQATT and SNEGSKA (reference sequence). The junction had 7 bases not matched to a gene; V was cut back by 6 bases and J by 4 bases. The CDR3 length is 15 residues.

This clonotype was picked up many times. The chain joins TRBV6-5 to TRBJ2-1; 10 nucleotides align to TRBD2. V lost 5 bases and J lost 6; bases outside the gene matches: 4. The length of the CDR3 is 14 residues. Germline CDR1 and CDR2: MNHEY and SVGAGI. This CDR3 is CASSGLAGANEQFF. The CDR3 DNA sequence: TGTGCCAGCAGTGGTCTAGCGGGAGCCAATGAGCAGTTCTTC.

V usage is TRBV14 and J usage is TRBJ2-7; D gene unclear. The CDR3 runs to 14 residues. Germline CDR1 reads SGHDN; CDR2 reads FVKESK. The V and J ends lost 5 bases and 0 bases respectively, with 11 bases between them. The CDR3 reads CASSGRTASYEQYF. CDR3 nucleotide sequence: TGTGCCAGCAGCGGGCGGACGGCCTCCTACGAGCAGTACTTC.

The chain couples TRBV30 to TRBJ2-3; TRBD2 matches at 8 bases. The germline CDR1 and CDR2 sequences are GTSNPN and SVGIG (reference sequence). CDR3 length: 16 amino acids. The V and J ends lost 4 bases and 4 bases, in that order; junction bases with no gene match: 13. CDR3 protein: CAWMDLVGRGPDTQYF. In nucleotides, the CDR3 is TGTGCCTGGATGGATTTGGTCGGGAGGGGTCCAGATACGCAGTATTTT.

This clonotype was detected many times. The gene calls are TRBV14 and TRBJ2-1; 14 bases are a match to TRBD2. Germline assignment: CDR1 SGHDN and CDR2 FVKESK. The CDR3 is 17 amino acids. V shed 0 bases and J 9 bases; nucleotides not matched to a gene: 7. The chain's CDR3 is CASSQDLGLAGVGEQFF. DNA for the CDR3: TGTGCCAGCAGCCAAGACCTGGGACTAGCGGGAGTAGGTGAGCAGTTCTTC.

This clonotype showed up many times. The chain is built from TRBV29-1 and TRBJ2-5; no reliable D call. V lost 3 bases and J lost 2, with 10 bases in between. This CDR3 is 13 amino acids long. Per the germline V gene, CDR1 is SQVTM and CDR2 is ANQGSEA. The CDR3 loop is CSVDGSGQETQYF. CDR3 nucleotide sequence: TGCAGCGTTGATGGGTCAGGACAAGAGACCCAGTACTTC. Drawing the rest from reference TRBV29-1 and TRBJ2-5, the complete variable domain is SAVISQKPSRDICQRGTSLTIQCQVDSQVTMMFWYRQQPGQSLTLIATANQGSEATYESGFVIDKFPISRPNLTFSTLTVSNMSPEDSSIYLCSVDGSGQETQYFGPGTRLLVL.

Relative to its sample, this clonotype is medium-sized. As DNA, the CDR3 is TGTGCCAGCGGGGTATCTGGAAACACCATATATTTT. This translates into CASGVSGNTIYF. The chain has TRBV7-9 and TRBJ1-3, with D unresolved. V was trimmed by 8 bases and J by 1 base, leaving 6 bases between them. The CDR3 runs to 12 residues. Germline-derived CDR1 and CDR2 are SEHNR and FQNEAQ (reference sequence).

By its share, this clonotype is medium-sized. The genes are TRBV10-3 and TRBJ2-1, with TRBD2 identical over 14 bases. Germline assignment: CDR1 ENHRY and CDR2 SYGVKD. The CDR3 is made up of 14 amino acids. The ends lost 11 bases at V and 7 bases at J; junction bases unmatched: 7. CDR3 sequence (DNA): TGTGCCTCAGGGGGACTAGCGGGAGTAAATGAGCAGTTCTTC. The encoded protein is CASGGLAGVNEQFF.

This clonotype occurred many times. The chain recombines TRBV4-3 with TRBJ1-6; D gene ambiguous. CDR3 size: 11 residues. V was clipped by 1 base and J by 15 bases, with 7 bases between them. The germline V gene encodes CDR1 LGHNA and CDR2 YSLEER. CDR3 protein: CASSQGGDLHF. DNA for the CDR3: TGCGCCAGCAGCCAAGGCGGGGACCTCCACTTT.

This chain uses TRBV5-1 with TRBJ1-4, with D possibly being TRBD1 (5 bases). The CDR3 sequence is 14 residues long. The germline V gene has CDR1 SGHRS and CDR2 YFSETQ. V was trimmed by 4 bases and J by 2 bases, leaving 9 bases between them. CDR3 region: CASSQGTTNEKLFF. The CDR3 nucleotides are TGCGCCAGCAGCCAGGGCACCACTAATGAAAAACTGTTTTTT.

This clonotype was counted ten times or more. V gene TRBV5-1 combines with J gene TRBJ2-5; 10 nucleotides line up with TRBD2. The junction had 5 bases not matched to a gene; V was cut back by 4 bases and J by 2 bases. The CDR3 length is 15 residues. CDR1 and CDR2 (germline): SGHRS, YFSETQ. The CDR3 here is CASSTGLARQETQYF. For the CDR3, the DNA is TGCGCCAGCAGCACGGGACTAGCGAGGCAAGAGACCCAGTACTTC.

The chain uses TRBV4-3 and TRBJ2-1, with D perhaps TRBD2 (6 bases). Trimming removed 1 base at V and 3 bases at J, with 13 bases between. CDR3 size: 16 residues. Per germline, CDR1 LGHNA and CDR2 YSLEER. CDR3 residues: CASSQVLLGGYNEQFF. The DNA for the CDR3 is TGCGCCAGCAGCCAAGTCCTGTTGGGGGGCTACAATGAGCAGTTCTTC.

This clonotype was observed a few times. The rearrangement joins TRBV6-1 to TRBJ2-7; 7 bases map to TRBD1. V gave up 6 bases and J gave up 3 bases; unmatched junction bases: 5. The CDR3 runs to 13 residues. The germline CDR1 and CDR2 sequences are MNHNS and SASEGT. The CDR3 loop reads CASSWDRFYEQYF. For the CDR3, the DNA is TGTGCCAGCAGCTGGGACAGATTCTACGAGCAGTACTTC.

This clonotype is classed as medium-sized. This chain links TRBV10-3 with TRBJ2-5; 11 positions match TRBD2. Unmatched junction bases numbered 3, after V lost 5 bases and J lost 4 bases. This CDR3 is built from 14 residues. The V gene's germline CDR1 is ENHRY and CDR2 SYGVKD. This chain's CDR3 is CAISRGLAGETQYF. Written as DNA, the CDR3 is TGTGCCATCAGTAGAGGACTAGCGGGAGAGACCCAGTACTTC.